The 24 T cell receptor beta chains reported below all come from one sample, sequenced in a study of T cell repertoires in cytomegalovirus infection. These receptors' antigens are unknown. Via MiXCR, TCRdb re-called the reads, giving one row per CDR3 protein. The sample gives tens of thousands of distinct CDR3 sequences, about 18% of which show up once; about 26% is in the top ten. This sample comprised CD8+ T cells from cultured PBMCs, obtained from culture after CMV antigen stimulation. The receptors derive from a human donor in good health (CMV status not recorded). Some clones in this sample may be carry-over from other donors' samples.

The chain is built from TRBV5-1 and TRBJ2-5, with D hard to call. Germline CDR1 reads SGHRS; CDR2 reads YFSETQ. Trimming took off 0 bases at V and 7 bases at J, with 19 bases between the two ends. This CDR3 region has 16 residues. The CDR3 region is CASSLGVLVQLGTQYF. The CDR3, as DNA: TGCGCCAGCAGCTTGGGAGTCCTCGTGCAGCTAGGGACCCAGTACTTC.

The V call is TRBV9, the J call TRBJ2-5; D may be TRBD2 (7 bases). The germline CDR1 and CDR2 sequences are SGDLS and YYNGEE. The CDR3 loop spans 16 amino acids. The V end lost 0 bases, the J end lost 5 bases, and 17 bases lay between the germline ends. As DNA, the CDR3 is TGTGCCAGCAGCGTAGGGGGGGGGGGCCCGGGGGAGACCCAGTACTTC. Translated: CASSVGGGGPGETQYF.

This clonotype was seen a handful of times. This CDR3 is CASSGTGADWNEQFF. The CDR3, as DNA: TGTGCCAGCAGTGGTACAGGGGCGGATTGGAATGAGCAGTTCTTC. The chain couples TRBV6-1 to TRBJ2-1, with TRBD1 matching 7 bases. This CDR3 has 15 amino acids. J was trimmed by 7 bases and V by 4 bases; bases with no gene match: 10. Germline V gives CDR1 MNHNS, CDR2 SASEGT.

The J gene is TRBJ1-2, the V gene TRBV4-3; 8 nucleotides align to TRBD1. The J segment lost 6 bases and the V segment lost 1 base, leaving 7 bases of the junction unmatched. CDR1 is LGHNA, CDR2 YSLEER, per germline. The CDR3 length is 15 residues. CDR3 loop: CASSQGLGTGDGYTF. The CDR3, as DNA: TGCGCCAGCAGCCAAGGCCTCGGGACAGGCGATGGCTACACCTTC.

The chain recombines TRBV7-8 with TRBJ2-3, with D maybe TRBD2 (5 bases). The germline gives CDR1 SGHVS, CDR2 FQNEAQ. Trimming left V 1 base short and J 1 base short, with 15 bases between. The CDR3 loop spans 17 amino acids. The CDR3 is CASSLDRDSWGTDTQYF. Written as DNA, the CDR3 is TGTGCCAGCAGCTTAGATCGGGATAGCTGGGGCACAGATACGCAGTATTTT.

This clonotype was seen only once. The chain has TRBV7-3 and TRBJ2-1; no reliable D call. Trimming took off 4 bases at V and 6 bases at J, with 7 bases between the two ends. This CDR3 spans 12 amino acids. In germline, CDR1 is SGHTA, CDR2 FQGTGA. DNA of the CDR3: TGTGCCAGCAGCTCCGACTCCAATGAGCAGTTCTTC. Protein sequence: CASSSDSNEQFF.

This clonotype has just a few counts. This chain joins TRBV15 and TRBJ1-4; D is uncertain. The germline V and J ends were trimmed by 0 bases and 7 bases, with 15 bases remaining between them. Germline CDR1 reads LNHNV; CDR2 reads YYDKDF (reference sequence). The CDR3 sequence is 16 residues long. The CDR3, as DNA: TGTGCCACCAGCAGAGATCGGGCAGAGGGAATTGAAAAACTGTTTTTT. Amino acid sequence: CATSRDRAEGIEKLFF.

The CDR3 loop is CASSETISSYNEQFF. The CDR3 coding sequence is TGTGCCAGCAGTGAAACCATCAGCTCCTACAATGAGCAGTTCTTC. The chain carries TRBV6-1 and TRBJ2-1; D unresolved. Trimming cost V 2 bases and J 0 bases, with 8 bases left between them. This CDR3 is built from 15 residues. Germline V gives CDR1 MNHNS, CDR2 SASEGT.

This clonotype has more than one count but fewer than ten. This chain uses TRBV15 with TRBJ2-3; a weak D match, TRBD1 (6 bases). Germline assignment: CDR1 LNHNV and CDR2 YYDKDF (reference sequence). The CDR3 has 15 residues. The germline V and J ends were trimmed by 0 bases and 3 bases, with 10 bases remaining between them. For the CDR3, the DNA is TGTGCCACCAGCAGAGATCAGGGGTGGACAGATACGCAGTATTTT. This translates into CATSRDQGWTDTQYF.

This clonotype was seen a few times. A read error may account for a junction end that differs from germline. The rearrangement links TRBV7-9 to TRBJ2-3, with TRBD1 identical over 10 bases. This CDR3 is built from 11 residues. In germline, CDR1 is SEHNR, CDR2 FQNEAQ (reference sequence). CDR3: CASSLGQGERF. The CDR3 DNA follows: TGTGCCAGCAGCCTCGGACAGGGGGAAAGATTT.

This clonotype was counted many times. The V and J genes are TRBV7-3 and TRBJ1-1; 7 positions match TRBD1. Looked up from germline, CDR1 is SGHTA and CDR2 is FQGTGA. V lost 1 base and J lost 8; bases outside the gene matches: 13. The CDR3 sequence is 16 residues long. The DNA for the CDR3 is TGTGCCAGCAGCTTAAAAGGCCTCGGGGGACAGTACGAAGCTTTCTTT. Amino acids: CASSLKGLGGQYEAFF. Full variable domain (outside the CDR3, taken from reference TRBV7-3 and TRBJ1-1): GAGVSQTPSNKVTEKGKYVELRCDPISGHTALYWYRQSLGQGPEFLIYFQGTGAADDSGLPNDRFFAVRPEGSVSTLKIQRTERGDSAVYLCASSLKGLGGQYEAFFGQGTRLTVV.

The table lists this clonotype with a few counts. This chain joins TRBV7-9 and TRBJ2-5; the D gene could be TRBD1 or TRBD2 (6 bases each). The CDR3 covers 15 residues. CDR1 and CDR2 (germline): SEHNR, FQNEAQ (reference sequence). Trimming removed 0 bases at V and 1 base at J, with 9 bases between. The CDR3 region has the DNA TGTGCCAGCAGCTTAGCAGGAGGGGGCCAAGAGACCCAGTACTTC. Its protein is CASSLAGGGQETQYF.

This chain connects TRBV5-8 to TRBJ2-7; possibly TRBD1 or TRBD2 for D (7 bases each). V lost 5 bases and J 5 bases, leaving 20 bases between the germline ends. Germline-derived CDR1 and CDR2 are SGHTS and YDEGEE. The CDR3 is made up of 15 amino acids. The CDR3 DNA follows: TGTGCCAGCAGTCACAGGGGAAGGGGGGGAGACGAGCAGTACTTC. Amino acid sequence: CASSHRGRGGDEQYF.

This clonotype was found a few times. The junction departs from germline at one end; a sequencing error may be responsible. This rearrangement joins TRBV11-2 to TRBJ2-7; D tentatively fits TRBD1 or TRBD2 (5 bases each). CDR1 and CDR2 from the germline V gene are SGHAT and FQNNGV. The CDR3 covers 14 residues. The CDR3 region has the DNA TGTGCCAGCAGCTTAAACCGGGACCCTTACGTGCAGTACTTC. Translating it yields CASSLNRDPYVQYF.

In this sample, this clonotype turned up a few times. The genes are TRBV6-2 or TRBV6-3 and TRBJ2-3; no firm D call. Germline V gene sequence: CDR1 MNHEY, CDR2 SVGEGT. The length of the CDR3 is 13 residues. Deletions cut 2 bases from V and 6 bases from J, with 9 bases between. CDR3 coding DNA: TGTGCCAGCAGTTACGGGGTGACGGATACGCAGTATTTT. Protein: CASSYGVTDTQYF.

The sample holds a few counts of this clonotype. The chain employs TRBV7-2 and TRBJ1-2, with D uncertain. The CDR3 has 13 residues. The V and J ends lost 1 base and 6 bases respectively, with 9 bases between them. Germline CDR1 SGHTA, CDR2 FQGNSA. This chain's CDR3 is CASSLVPQDGYTF. Written as DNA, the CDR3 is TGTGCCAGCAGCTTAGTACCCCAGGATGGCTACACCTTC.

This clonotype was seen a handful of times. The chain combines TRBV7-2 with TRBJ1-2; 9 nucleotides align to TRBD1. CDR3 length equals 15 residues. In germline, CDR1 is SGHTA, CDR2 FQGNSA. The J segment lost 4 bases and the V segment lost 3 bases, leaving 6 bases of the junction unmatched. The CDR3 is CASSFKQGAGYGYTF. The CDR3, as DNA: TGTGCCAGCAGCTTTAAACAGGGGGCAGGCTATGGCTACACCTTC.

This chain joins TRBV6-1 and TRBJ1-5; 9 positions match TRBD1. Germline V gene lookup returns CDR1 MNHNS and CDR2 SASEGT. V was pared by 10 bases and J by 3 bases, with 13 bases of the junction left unmatched. CDR3 size: 16 residues. DNA of the CDR3: TGTGCCACCAAGTCCCGGGACAGGGACTCCAATCAGCCCCAGCATTTT. Its translation is CATKSRDRDSNQPQHF.

This clonotype has more than one count but fewer than ten. This sequence joins TRBV7-9 and TRBJ1-5; TRBD1 matches at 8 bases. This CDR3 has 14 amino acids. J gave up 3 bases and V 5 bases, and 3 bases lay outside the gene matches. The germline V gene encodes CDR1 SEHNR and CDR2 FQNEAQ (reference sequence). DNA of the CDR3: TGTGCCAGCAGCCGACAGGGGACCAATCAGCCCCAGCATTTT. The encoded protein is CASSRQGTNQPQHF.

This clonotype came up a few times. This sequence joins TRBV10-3 and TRBJ2-1; TRBD2 agrees at 9 bases. In germline, CDR1 is ENHRY, CDR2 SYGVKD. This CDR3 region has 16 residues. The J segment lost 2 bases and the V segment lost 8 bases, leaving 10 bases of the junction unmatched. CDR3 protein: CAIGRGSGSPYNEQFF. CDR3 DNA sequence: TGTGCCATCGGGAGAGGTAGCGGGAGTCCCTACAATGAGCAGTTCTTC.

This clonotype was detected a few times. V usage is TRBV6-5 and J usage is TRBJ2-3; 11 bases match TRBD1. The ends lost 9 bases at V and 4 bases at J; junction bases unmatched: 3. The CDR3 covers 13 residues. Looked up from germline, CDR1 is MNHEY and CDR2 is SVGAGI. DNA of the CDR3: TGTGCCAGTGGGGACAGGGGGGCAGATACGCAGTATTTT. It is translated as CASGDRGADTQYF.

This clonotype was counted only a few times. One end of the junction fails to match germline, which may point to a read error. CDR3 nucleotides: TGTGCCGGCAGCGTAGGACAGGGTTCGGAAGCTTTCTTT. This codes for CAGSVGQGSEAFF. This sequence joins TRBV9 and TRBJ1-1; 8 positions match TRBD1. Germline CDR1 is SGDLS and CDR2 is YYNGEE. The CDR3 contains 13 residues.

This clonotype turned up a few times. This sequence joins TRBV6-5 and TRBJ2-1; TRBD2 aligns across 8 bases. Germline assignment: CDR1 MNHEY and CDR2 SVGAGI. This CDR3 region has 16 residues. V lost 0 bases and J lost 8; bases outside the gene matches: 9. The CDR3 protein is CASSYSPSGLGDEQFF. DNA for the CDR3: TGTGCCAGCAGTTACTCCCCTAGCGGGTTAGGCGATGAGCAGTTCTTC.

This clonotype occurred a few times. This rearrangement joins TRBV7-2 to TRBJ2-3; the match to TRBD2 covers 8 bases. Trimming at V came to 1 base and at J to 1 base, leaving 10 bases not matched to a gene. This CDR3 region has 18 residues. Germline lookup yields CDR1 SGHTA and CDR2 FQGNSA. CDR3: CASSLGRLAGGRTDTQYF. The CDR3 DNA reads as TGTGCCAGCAGCTTAGGACGGCTTGCGGGGGGCCGCACAGATACGCAGTATTTT.